This record concerns one T cell receptor (beta chain) sequence. The sample belongs to a study of T cells after yellow fever vaccination. As for the study in general: Those fractions that held only low numbers of cells were prepared using the SMART-Seq v4 Ultra Low Input RNA kit.

The junction had 7 bases not matched to a gene; V was cut back by 0 bases and J by 4 bases. The CDR3 sequence is 16 residues long. Looked up from germline, CDR1 is DFQATT and CDR2 is SNEGSKA (reference sequence). TCRdb ran MiXCR on the 5' RACE reads and lists one entry per CDR3 protein. The table records about 340,000 distinct CDR3 sequences, around an eighth of them present only once. The sequences come from CD4+ T cells sorted from PBMCs, collected 15 days after the yellow fever booster vaccination. This chain joins TRBV20-1 and TRBJ2-2; TRBD1 aligns across 8 bases. This sequence was found in a man younger than 35 who received the YFV17D yellow fever vaccine. In DNA, the CDR3 is TGCAGTGCTAGAGATCCGAGGACAGGGATCACCGGGGAGCTGTTTTTT. It is translated as CSARDPRTGITGELFF.